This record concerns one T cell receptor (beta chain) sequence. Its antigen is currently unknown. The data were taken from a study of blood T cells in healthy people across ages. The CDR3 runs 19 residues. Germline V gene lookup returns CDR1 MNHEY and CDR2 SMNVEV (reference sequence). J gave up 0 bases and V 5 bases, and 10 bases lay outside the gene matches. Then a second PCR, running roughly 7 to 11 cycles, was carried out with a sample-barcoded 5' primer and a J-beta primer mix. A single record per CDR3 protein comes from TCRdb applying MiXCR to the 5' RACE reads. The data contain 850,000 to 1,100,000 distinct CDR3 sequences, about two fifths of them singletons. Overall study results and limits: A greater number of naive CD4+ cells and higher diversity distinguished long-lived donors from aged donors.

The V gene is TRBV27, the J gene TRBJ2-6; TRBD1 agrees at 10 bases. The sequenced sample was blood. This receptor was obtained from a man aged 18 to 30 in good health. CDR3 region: CASSGPGQGTDSGANVLTF. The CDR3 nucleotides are TGTGCCAGCAGTGGACCGGGACAGGGGACAGACTCTGGGGCCAACGTCCTGACTTTC.